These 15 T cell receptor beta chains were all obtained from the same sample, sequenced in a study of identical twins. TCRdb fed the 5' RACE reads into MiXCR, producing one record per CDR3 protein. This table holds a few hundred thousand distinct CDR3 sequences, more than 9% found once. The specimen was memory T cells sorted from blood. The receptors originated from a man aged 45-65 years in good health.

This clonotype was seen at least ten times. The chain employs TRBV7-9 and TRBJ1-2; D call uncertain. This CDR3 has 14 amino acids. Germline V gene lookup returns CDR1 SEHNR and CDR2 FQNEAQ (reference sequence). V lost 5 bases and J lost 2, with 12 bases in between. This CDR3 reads CASSPRAGNYGYTF. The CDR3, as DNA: TGTGCCAGCAGCCCCCGGGCCGGGAACTATGGCTACACCTTC.

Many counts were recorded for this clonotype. In DNA, the CDR3 is TGTGCCAGCAGTACAGGGACCTACACTGAAGCTTTCTTT. Its translation is CASSTGTYTEAFF. The chain links TRBV7-2 to TRBJ1-1; maybe TRBD1 (6 bases). The CDR3 loop spans 13 amino acids. From germline, CDR1 is SGHTA and CDR2 FQGNSA. The ends were cut back, 6 bases at V and 3 bases at J, with 11 bases in the middle.

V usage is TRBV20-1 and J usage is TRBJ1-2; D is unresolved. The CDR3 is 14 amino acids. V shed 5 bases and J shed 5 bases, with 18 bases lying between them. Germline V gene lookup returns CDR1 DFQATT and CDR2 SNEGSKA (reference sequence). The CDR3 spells CSAPPGRALYGYTF. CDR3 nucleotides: TGCAGTGCTCCCCCGGGCCGAGCCCTTTATGGCTACACCTTC.

In DNA, the CDR3 is TGTGCCAGCAGCCTGGCGGGGACCCAGTACTTC. Its protein is CASSLAGTQYF. This rearrangement joins TRBV27 to TRBJ2-5; the D gene is possibly TRBD2 (5 bases). CDR1 MNHEY and CDR2 SMNVEV come from the germline V gene (reference sequence). This CDR3 is built from 11 residues. Trimming pared 6 bases from V and 7 bases from J, leaving 9 bases between.

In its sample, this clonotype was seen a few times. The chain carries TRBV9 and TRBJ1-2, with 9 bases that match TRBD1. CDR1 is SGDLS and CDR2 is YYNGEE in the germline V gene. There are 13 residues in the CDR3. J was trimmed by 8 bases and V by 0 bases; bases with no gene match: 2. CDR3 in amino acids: CASSVGQGDGYTF. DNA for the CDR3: TGTGCCAGCAGCGTAGGACAGGGGGACGGCTACACCTTC.

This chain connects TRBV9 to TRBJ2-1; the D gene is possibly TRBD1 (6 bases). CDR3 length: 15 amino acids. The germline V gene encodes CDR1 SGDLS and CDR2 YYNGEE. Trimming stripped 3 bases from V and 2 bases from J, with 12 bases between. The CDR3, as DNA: TGTGCCAGCAGCGCCTCCGGGACACCCTACAATGAGCAGTTCTTC. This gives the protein CASSASGTPYNEQFF.

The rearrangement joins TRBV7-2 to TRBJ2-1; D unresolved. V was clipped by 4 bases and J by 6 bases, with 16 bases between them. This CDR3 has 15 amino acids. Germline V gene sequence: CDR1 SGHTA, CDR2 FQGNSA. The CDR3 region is CASSSPPGGGNEQFF. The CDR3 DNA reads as TGTGCCAGCAGCTCTCCCCCGGGTGGCGGCAATGAGCAGTTCTTC.

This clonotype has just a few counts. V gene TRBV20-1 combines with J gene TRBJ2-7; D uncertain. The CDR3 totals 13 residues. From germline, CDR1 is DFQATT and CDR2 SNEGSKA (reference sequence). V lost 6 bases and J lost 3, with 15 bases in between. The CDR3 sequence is CSAIRASGYEQYF. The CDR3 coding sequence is TGCAGTGCGATAAGGGCCAGTGGCTACGAGCAGTACTTC.

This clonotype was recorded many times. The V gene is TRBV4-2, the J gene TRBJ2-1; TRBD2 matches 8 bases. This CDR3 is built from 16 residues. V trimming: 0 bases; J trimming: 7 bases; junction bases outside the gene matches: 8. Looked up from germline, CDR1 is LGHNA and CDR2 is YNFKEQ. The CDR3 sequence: CASSQEFVASGNEQFF. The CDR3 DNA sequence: TGTGCCAGCAGCCAAGAATTCGTGGCTAGCGGGAATGAGCAGTTCTTC.

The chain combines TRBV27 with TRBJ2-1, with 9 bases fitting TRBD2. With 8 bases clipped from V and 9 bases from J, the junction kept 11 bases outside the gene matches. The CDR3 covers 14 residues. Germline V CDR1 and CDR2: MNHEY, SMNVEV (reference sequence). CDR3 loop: CASSTSGGPSEQFF. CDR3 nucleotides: TGTGCCAGCTCGACTAGCGGAGGTCCCAGTGAGCAGTTCTTC.

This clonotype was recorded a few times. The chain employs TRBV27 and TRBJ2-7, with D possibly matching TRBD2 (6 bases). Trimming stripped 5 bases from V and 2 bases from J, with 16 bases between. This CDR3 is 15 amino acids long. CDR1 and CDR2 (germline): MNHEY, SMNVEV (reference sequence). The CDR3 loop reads CASSLALGRTYEQYF. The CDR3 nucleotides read TGTGCCAGCAGTCTCGCGCTAGGGAGGACCTACGAGCAGTACTTC.

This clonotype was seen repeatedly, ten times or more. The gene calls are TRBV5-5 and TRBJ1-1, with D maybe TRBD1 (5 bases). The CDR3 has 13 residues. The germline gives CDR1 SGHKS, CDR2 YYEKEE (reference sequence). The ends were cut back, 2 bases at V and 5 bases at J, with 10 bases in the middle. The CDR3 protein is CASSFNRGTEAFF. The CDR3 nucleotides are TGTGCCAGCAGCTTTAACCGGGGGACTGAAGCTTTCTTT.

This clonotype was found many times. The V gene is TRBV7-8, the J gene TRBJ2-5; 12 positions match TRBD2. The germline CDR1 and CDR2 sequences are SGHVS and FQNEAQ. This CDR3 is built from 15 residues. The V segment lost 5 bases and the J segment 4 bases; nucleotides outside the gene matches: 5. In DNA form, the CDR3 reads TGTGCCAGCAGCCCGACTAGCGGGGGTTCAGAGACCCAGTACTTC. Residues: CASSPTSGGSETQYF.

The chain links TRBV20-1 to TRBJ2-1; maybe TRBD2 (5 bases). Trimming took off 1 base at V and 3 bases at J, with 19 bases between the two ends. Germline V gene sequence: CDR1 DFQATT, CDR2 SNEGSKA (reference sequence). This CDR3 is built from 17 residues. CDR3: CSARGPAVARHYNEQFF. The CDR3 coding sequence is TGCAGTGCTAGAGGGCCCGCAGTAGCGAGGCACTACAATGAGCAGTTCTTC.

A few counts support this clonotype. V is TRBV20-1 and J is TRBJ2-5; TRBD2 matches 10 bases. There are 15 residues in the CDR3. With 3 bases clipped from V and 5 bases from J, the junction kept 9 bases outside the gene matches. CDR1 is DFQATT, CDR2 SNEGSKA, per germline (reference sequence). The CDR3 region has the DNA TGCAGTGCTAGGTCCGGGACTAGCGATCGGGAGACCCAGTACTTC. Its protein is CSARSGTSDRETQYF.